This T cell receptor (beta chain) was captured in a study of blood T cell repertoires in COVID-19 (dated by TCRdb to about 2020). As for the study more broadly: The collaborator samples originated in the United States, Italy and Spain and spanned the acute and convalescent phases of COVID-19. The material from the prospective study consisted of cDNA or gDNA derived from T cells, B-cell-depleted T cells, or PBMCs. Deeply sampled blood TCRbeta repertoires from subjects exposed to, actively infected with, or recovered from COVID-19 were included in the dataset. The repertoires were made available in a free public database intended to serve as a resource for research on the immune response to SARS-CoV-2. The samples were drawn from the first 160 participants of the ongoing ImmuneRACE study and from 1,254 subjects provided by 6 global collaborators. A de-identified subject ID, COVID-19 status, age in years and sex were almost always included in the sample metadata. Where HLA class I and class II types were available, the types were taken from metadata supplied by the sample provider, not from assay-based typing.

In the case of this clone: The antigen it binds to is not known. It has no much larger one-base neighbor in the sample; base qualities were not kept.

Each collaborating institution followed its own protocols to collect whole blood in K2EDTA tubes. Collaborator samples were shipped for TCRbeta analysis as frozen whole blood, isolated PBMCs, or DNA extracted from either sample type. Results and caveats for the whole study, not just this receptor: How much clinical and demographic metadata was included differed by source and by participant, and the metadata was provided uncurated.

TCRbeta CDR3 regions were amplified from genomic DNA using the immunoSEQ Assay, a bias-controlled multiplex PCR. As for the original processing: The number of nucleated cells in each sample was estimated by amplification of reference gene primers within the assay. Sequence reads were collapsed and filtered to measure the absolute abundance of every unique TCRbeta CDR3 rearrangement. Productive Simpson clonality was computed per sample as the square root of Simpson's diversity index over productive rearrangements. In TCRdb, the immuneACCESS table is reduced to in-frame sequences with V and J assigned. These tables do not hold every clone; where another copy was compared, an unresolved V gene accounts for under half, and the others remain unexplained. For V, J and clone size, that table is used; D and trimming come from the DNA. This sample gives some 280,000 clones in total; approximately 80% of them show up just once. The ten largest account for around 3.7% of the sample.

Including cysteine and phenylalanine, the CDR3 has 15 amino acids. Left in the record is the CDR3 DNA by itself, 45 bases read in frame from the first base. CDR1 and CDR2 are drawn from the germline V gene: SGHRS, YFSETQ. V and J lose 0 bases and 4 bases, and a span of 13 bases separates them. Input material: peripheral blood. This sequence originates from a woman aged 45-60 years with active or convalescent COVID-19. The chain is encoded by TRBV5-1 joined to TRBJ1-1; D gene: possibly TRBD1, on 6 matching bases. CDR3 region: CASSLEGQQITEAFF. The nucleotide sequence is TGCGCCAGCAGCTTGGAGGGACAACAAATCACTGAAGCTTTCTTT.